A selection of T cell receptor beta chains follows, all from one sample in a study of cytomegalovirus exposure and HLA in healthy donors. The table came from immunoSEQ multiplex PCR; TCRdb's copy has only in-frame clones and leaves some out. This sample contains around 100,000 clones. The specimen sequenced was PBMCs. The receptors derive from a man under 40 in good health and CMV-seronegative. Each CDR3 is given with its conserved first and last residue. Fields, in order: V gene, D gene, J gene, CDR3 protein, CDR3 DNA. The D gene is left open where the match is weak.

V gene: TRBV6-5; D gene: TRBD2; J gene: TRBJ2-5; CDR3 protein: CASSYTRGIQETQYF; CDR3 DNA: TGTGCCAGCAGTTACACGCGGGGGATCCAAGAGACCCAGTACTTC
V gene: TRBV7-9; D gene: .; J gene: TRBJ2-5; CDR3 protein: CASSLGVMIQETQYF; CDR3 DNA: TGTGCCAGCAGCTTAGGAGTAATGATCCAAGAGACCCAGTACTTC
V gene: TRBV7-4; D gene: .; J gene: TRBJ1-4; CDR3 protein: CASSFHGGNEKLFF; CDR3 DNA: TGTGCCAGCAGCTTTCACGGGGGTAATGAAAAACTGTTTTTT
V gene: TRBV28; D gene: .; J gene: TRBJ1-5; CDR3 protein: CASSVLVRVNQPQHF; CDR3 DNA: TGTGCCAGCAGTGTGCTAGTCAGGGTCAATCAGCCCCAGCATTTT
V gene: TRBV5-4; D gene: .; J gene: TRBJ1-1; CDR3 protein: CASSLAPGGGTEAFF; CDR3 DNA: TGTGCCAGCAGCTTGGCCCCGGGGGGCGGCACTGAAGCTTTCTTT
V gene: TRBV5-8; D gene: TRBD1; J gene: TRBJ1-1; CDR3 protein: CASSQDRGLRTEAFF; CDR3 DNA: TGTGCCAGCAGCCAGGACAGGGGCTTGCGGACTGAAGCTTTCTTT
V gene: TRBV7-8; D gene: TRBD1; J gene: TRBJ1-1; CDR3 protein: CASRSDVRDGTGKDTEAFF; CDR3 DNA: TGTGCCAGCAGATCGGACGTTCGAGATGGGACAGGGAAGGACACTGAAGCTTTCTTT
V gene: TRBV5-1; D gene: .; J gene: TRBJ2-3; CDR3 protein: CASSLTTGRGGTDTQYF; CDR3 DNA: TGCGCCAGCAGCTTAACGACAGGTCGGGGGGGCACAGATACGCAGTATTTT
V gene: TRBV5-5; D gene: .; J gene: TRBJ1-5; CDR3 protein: CASSPREAAVSNQPQHF; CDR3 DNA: TGTGCCAGCAGCCCCCGGGAGGCCGCAGTTAGCAATCAGCCCCAGCATTTT
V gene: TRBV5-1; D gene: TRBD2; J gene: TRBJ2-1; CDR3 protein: CASSGTRGGSYNEQLF; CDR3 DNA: TGCGCCAGCAGCGGTACGCGGGGGGGCTCCTACAATGAGCAGCTCTTC
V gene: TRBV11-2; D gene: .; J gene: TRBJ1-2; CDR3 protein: CASSLDAGEHGYTF; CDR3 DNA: TGTGCCAGCAGCTTAGACGCAGGGGAACATGGCTACACCTTC
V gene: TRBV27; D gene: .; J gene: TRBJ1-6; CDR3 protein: CASSPTGNNSPLHF; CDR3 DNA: TGTGCCAGCAGCCCTACAGGGAATAATTCACCCCTCCACTTT
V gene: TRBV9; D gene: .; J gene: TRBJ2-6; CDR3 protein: CASSAGGDRISGANVLTF; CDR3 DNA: TGTGCCAGCAGCGCCGGGGGGGACAGAATCTCTGGGGCCAACGTCCTGACTTTC
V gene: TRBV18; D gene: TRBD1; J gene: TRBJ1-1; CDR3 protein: CASSRDRENTEAFF; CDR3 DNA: TGTGCCAGCTCACGGGACAGAGAGAACACTGAAGCTTTCTTT
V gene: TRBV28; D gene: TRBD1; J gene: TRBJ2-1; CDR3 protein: CASGGRGTGVYNEQFF; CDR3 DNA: TGTGCCAGCGGGGGGAGAGGGACAGGGGTCTACAATGAGCAGTTCTTC
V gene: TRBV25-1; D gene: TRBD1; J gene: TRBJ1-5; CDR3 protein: CASLGTADSNQPQHF; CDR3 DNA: TGTGCCAGCCTTGGGACAGCGGATAGCAATCAGCCCCAGCATTTT
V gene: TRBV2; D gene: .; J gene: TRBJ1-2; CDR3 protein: CASRPTGVLNYGYTF; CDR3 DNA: TGTGCCAGCAGGCCCACAGGCGTACTTAACTATGGCTACACCTTC
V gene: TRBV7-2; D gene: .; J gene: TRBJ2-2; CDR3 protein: CASSLRGGTGELFF; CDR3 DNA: TGTGCCAGCAGCTTAAGGGGAGGCACCGGGGAGCTGTTTTTT
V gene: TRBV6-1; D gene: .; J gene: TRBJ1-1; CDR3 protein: CASTLGGANTEAFF; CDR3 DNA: TGTGCCAGCACCCTAGGAGGGGCGAACACTGAAGCTTTCTTT
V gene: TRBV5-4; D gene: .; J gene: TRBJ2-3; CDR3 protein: CASSLAKHTDTQYF; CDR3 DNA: TGTGCCAGCAGCTTGGCCAAACACACAGATACGCAGTATTTT
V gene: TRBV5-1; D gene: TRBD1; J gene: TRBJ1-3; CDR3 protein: CASRETGDGYTIYF; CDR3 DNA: TGCGCCAGCAGGGAGACAGGGGATGGATACACCATATATTTT
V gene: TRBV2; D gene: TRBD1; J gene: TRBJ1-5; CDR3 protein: CASSVQGSYQPQHF; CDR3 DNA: TGTGCCAGCAGCGTACAGGGGTCGTATCAGCCCCAGCATTTT
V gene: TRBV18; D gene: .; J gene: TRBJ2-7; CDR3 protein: CATSVGSPSLYEQYF; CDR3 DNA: TGTGCCACCTCCGTGGGCTCCCCCAGCCTATACGAGCAGTACTTC
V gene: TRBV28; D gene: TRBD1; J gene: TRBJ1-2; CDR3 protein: CASWDRGFTYGYTF; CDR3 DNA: TGTGCCAGTTGGGACAGGGGTTTTACCTATGGCTACACCTTC
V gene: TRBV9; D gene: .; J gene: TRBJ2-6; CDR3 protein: CASSVSLEGAGANVLTF; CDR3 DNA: TGTGCCAGCAGCGTATCCCTGGAGGGAGCTGGGGCCAACGTCCTGACTTTC
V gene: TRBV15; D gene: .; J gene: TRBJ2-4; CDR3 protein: CATSRDTGARGQNIQYF; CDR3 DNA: TGTGCCACCAGCAGAGATACAGGTGCCAGGGGCCAAAACATTCAGTACTTC
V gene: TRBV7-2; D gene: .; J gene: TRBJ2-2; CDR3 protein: CASSLAGGGVTGELFF; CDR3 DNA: TGTGCCAGCAGCTTAGCCGGCGGGGGCGTTACCGGGGAGCTGTTTTTT
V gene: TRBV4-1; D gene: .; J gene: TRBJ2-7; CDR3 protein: CASSQEDRAYEQYF; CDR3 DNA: TGCGCCAGCAGCCAAGAGGACAGAGCCTACGAGCAGTACTTC
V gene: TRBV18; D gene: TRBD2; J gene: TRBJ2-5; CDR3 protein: CASSRSAGGAETQYF; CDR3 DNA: TGTGCCAGCTCACGCTCGGCGGGGGGCGCGGAGACCCAGTACTTC
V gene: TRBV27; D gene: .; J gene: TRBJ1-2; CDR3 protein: CASSPRNYGYTF; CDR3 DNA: TGTGCCAGCAGTCCGCGGAACTATGGCTACACCTTC
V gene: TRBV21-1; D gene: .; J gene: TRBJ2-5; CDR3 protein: CASSKSAGGRETQYF; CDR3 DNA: TGTGCCAGCAGCAAATCTGCGGGGGGGAGGGAGACCCAGTACTTC
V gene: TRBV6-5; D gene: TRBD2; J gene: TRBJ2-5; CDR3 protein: CASSLRGGGVETQYF; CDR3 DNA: TGTGCCAGCAGCTTGCGGGGGGGCGGGGTTGAGACCCAGTACTTC
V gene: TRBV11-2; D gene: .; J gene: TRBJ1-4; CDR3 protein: CASSFSGRNEKLFF; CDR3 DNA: TGTGCCAGCAGCTTTAGCGGCAGAAATGAAAAACTGTTTTTT
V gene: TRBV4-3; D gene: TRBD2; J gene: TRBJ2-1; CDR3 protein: CASSQFRLAFDEQFF; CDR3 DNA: TGCGCCAGCAGCCAATTTAGACTAGCCTTTGATGAGCAGTTCTTC
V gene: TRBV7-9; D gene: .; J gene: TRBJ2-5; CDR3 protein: CASSLLPEETQYF; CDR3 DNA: TGTGCCAGCAGCTTATTGCCAGAAGAGACCCAGTACTTC
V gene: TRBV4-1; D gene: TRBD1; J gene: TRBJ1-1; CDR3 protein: CASSQDYDRGNTEAFF; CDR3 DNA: TGCGCCAGCAGCCAAGATTATGACAGGGGGAACACTGAAGCTTTCTTT
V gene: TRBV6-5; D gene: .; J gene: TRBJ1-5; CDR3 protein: CASSYSLPSGGQPQHF; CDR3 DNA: TGTGCCAGCAGTTACTCTCTCCCTTCGGGGGGGCAGCCCCAGCATTTT
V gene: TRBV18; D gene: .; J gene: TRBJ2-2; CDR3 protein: CASSPAGWNTGELFF; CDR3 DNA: TGTGCCAGCTCACCAGCAGGGTGGAACACCGGGGAGCTGTTTTTT
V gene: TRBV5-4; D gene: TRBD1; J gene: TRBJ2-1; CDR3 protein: CASSLPPRQGASEQFF; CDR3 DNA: TGTGCCAGCAGCTTACCTCCAAGACAGGGGGCGAGTGAGCAGTTCTTC
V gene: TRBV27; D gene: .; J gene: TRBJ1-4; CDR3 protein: CASSLSRLDEKLFF; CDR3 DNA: TGTGCCAGCAGTTTATCCAGGCTGGATGAAAAACTGTTTTTT
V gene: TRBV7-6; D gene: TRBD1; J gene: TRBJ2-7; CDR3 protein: CASSLGQGGTYEQYF; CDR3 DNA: TGTGCCAGCAGCTTAGGACAGGGGGGTACCTACGAGCAGTACTTC
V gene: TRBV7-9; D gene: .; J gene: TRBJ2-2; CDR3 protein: CASSYRVNTGELFF; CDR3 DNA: TGTGCCAGCAGCTACAGGGTAAACACCGGGGAGCTGTTTTTT
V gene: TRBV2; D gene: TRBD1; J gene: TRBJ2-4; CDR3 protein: CASSRDSKNIQYF; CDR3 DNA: TGTGCCAGCAGTAGGGACAGCAAAAACATTCAGTACTTC
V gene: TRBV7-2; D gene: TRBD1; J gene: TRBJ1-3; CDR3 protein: CASSSVTGWGNTIYF; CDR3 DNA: TGTGCCAGCAGCTCCGTGACAGGGTGGGGAAACACCATATATTTT
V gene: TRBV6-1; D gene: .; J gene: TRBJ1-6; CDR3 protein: CASSEVPGAIDSPLHF; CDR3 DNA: TGTGCCAGCAGTGAAGTACCAGGGGCAATAGATTCACCCCTCCACTTT
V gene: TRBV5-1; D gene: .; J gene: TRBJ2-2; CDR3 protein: CASSLGHNTGELFF; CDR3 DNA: TGCGCCAGCAGCCTCGGACATAACACCGGGGAGCTGTTTTTT
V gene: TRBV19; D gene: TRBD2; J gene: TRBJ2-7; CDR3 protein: CASSVTSDSTYEQYF; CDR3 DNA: TGTGCCAGTAGTGTAACTAGCGATTCGACCTACGAGCAGTACTTC
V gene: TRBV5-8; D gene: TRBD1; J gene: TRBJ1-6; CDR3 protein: CASSAGQAYNSPLHF; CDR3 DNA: TGTGCCAGCAGCGCGGGACAGGCTTATAATTCACCCCTCCACTTT
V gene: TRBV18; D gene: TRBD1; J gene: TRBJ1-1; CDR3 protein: CASSPWVGQGATEAFF; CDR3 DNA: TGTGCCAGCTCACCATGGGTAGGACAGGGGGCTACTGAAGCTTTCTTT
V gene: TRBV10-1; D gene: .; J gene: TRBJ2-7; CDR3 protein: CAESVEQYF; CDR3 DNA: TGCGCCGAGAGTGTCGAGCAGTACTTC
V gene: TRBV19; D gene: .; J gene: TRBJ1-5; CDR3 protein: CASMVWGVSNQPQHF; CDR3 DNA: TGTGCCAGTATGGTCTGGGGGGTTAGCAATCAGCCCCAGCATTTT
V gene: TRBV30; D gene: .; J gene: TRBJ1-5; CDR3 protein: CAWSESTNQPQHF; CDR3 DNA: TGTGCCTGGAGTGAAAGCACCAATCAGCCCCAGCATTTT
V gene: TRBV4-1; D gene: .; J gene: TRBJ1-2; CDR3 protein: CASSQDKLEGISGYTF; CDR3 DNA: TGCGCCAGCAGCCAAGATAAGCTTGAGGGAATCTCTGGCTACACCTTC
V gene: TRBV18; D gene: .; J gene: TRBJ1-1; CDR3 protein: CASSPQAVNTEAFF; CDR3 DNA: TGTGCCAGCTCCCCCCAAGCGGTGAACACTGAAGCTTTCTTT